Listed below are T cell receptor beta chains from one sample, sequenced in a study of shared clonotypes between healthy human individuals. Clones were read by immunoSEQ multiplex PCR, and TCRdb kept only the in-frame ones, dropping some. The sample has 980,000 or so clones; about 80% are singletons. Sequencing was done on a sample of memory CD4+ T cells sorted from blood. These TCRs come from a man younger than 35 in good health. Both conserved end residues are part of each CDR3. D genes are given only for firm matches. Clone size appears in some rows only: once, few, many, or a class for an expanded clone.

J gene,V gene,clone size,D gene,CDR3 DNA,CDR3 protein
TRBJ2-7,TRBV5-1,many,TRBD1,TGCGCCAGCAGCTTGTCGGGACAGGGGGCGAGCGAGCAGTACTTC,CASSLSGQGASEQYF
TRBJ1-2,TRBV25-1,.,.,TGTGCCAGCAGTGAATCGGGAGCGATCCACTATGGCTACACCTTC,CASSESGAIHYGYTF
TRBJ1-1,TRBV2,.,.,TGTGCCAGCAGTGACCTACACGCGATTGGGTCTGAAGCTTTCTTT,CASSDLHAIGSEAFF
TRBJ1-1,TRBV5-4,few,.,TGTGCCAGCCATAAGTCGGGGGCGGCCACTGAAGCTTTCTTT,CASHKSGAATEAFF
TRBJ1-5,TRBV2,.,TRBD1,TGTGCCAGCAGTGATGGGACAGTAGGCAATCAGCCCCAGCATTTT,CASSDGTVGNQPQHF
TRBJ2-3,TRBV2,many,.,TGTGCCAGCACCCTGTGGGGCACAGATACGCAGTATTTT,CASTLWGTDTQYF
TRBJ1-2,TRBV20-1,.,.,TGCAGTGCTAGAGCGGGGGATAGAAACACCTTC,CSARAGDRNTF
TRBJ2-5,TRBV4-2,.,TRBD2,TGTGCCAGCAGCCAAGGTGCCGGGGGGGGTCAAGAGACCCAGTACTTC,CASSQGAGGGQETQYF
TRBJ1-1,TRBV28,once,.,TGTGCCAGCTTATCCCGGGACACAACTGAAGCTTTCTTT,CASLSRDTTEAFF
TRBJ1-1,TRBV5-6,.,.,TGTGCCAGCAGCTTTCGTGCAAAAGAAGCTTTCTTT,CASSFRAKEAFF
TRBJ2-7,TRBV18,.,.,TGTGCCAGCTCACCAAGTGGGTCGAGCTCCTACGAGCAGTACTTC,CASSPSGSSSYEQYF
TRBJ1-2,TRBV25-1,.,TRBD1,TGTGCCAGCAGTGAGGGACAGGGCTCCAGTGGCTACACCTTC,CASSEGQGSSGYTF
TRBJ2-7,TRBV18,.,.,TGTGCCAGCTCAACCGGGAGACAATCCTACGAGCAGTACTTC,CASSTGRQSYEQYF
TRBJ2-1,TRBV11-2,.,TRBD2,TGTGCCAGCAGCTTGTTAGCTAGCGGGGCGGCTAATTCCTACAATGAGCAGTTCTTC,CASSLLASGAANSYNEQFF
TRBJ2-5,TRBV9,.,.,TGTGCCAGCAGCCCAACAAACCAAGAGACCCAGTACTTC,CASSPTNQETQYF
TRBJ1-5,TRBV10-2,few,.,TGCGCCAGCAGTGCACAGGCCCGGGGGCCCCAGCATTTT,CASSAQARGPQHF
TRBJ1-2,TRBV6-1,.,.,TGTGCCAGCAGTGAAACAGTGGTGCTGGGCTATGGCTACACCTTC,CASSETVVLGYGYTF
TRBJ1-6,TRBV30,.,.,TGTGCCTGGAGTCCCCGGGGGCGGAATAATTCACCCCTCCACTTT,CAWSPRGRNNSPLHF
TRBJ1-4,TRBV4-2,.,.,TGTGCCAGCAGCCAAGATGTAGACCGAGCCAATGAAAAACTGTTTTTT,CASSQDVDRANEKLFF
TRBJ1-6,TRBV2,.,.,TGTGCCAGCAGTGAGCCGGCCTTACCCCTCCACTTT,CASSEPALPLHF
TRBJ1-1,TRBV30,few,TRBD1,TGTGCCTGGAGTCGAACTAACAGGGGGGAAGCTTTCTTT,CAWSRTNRGEAFF
TRBJ2-7,TRBV6-5,.,TRBD2,TGTGCCAGCAGTTCCGGGACTAGCGTCCCTTACGAGCAGTACTTC,CASSSGTSVPYEQYF
TRBJ1-2,TRBV6-5,once,TRBD1,TGTGCCAGCAGCCGCGGACAGGTTTATGGCTACACCTTC,CASSRGQVYGYTF
TRBJ1-6,TRBV21-1,.,.,TGTGCCAGCAGCACTGTCACGAGGGATGGGGATTCACCCCTCCACTTT,CASSTVTRDGDSPLHF
TRBJ2-3,TRBV27,.,.,TGTGCCAGCAGTATCTCCGGGGCCGCAGGGACGCAGTATTTT,CASSISGAAGTQYF
TRBJ2-2,TRBV4-2,.,TRBD1,TGTGCCAGCAGCCAAGAGAAGGGGGCCGCCGGGGAGCTGTTTTTT,CASSQEKGAAGELFF
TRBJ2-4,TRBV6-1,.,.,TGTGCCAGCATAAAGTACATTCAGTACTTC,CASIKYIQYF
TRBJ2-2,TRBV5-1,.,TRBD2,TGCGCCAGCAGGAGGACTAGCGGGTCGAACACCGGGGAGCTGTTTTTT,CASRRTSGSNTGELFF
TRBJ2-3,TRBV28,few,.,TGTGCCAGCAGTTTTGGTGTGAACCCCGCACAGTATTTT,CASSFGVNPAQYF
TRBJ1-1,TRBV10-3,few,.,TGTGCCATCAGTAAAGGACAGAACCTGAACACTGAAGCTTTCTTT,CAISKGQNLNTEAFF
TRBJ2-1,TRBV5-4,.,.,TGTGCCAGCAGCTTAACTAGAGTGAACAATGAGCAGTTCTTC,CASSLTRVNNEQFF
TRBJ2-7,TRBV5-4,few,.,TGTGCCAGCAGCTTGGCCGGAGGGGGGGCAACCTACGAGCAGTACTTC,CASSLAGGGATYEQYF
TRBJ2-2,TRBV7-2,.,.,TGTGCCAGCAGCTTATTTCTGGGTGGCCCCGGGGAGCTGTTTTTT,CASSLFLGGPGELFF
TRBJ1-1,TRBV4-2,few,.,TGTGCCAGCAGCCAAGATTGGAGTAGCAGGGGCCCTACCCCCTCGACTTTCTTT,CASSQDWSSRGPTPSTFF
TRBJ1-4,TRBV27,.,.,TGTGCCAGCAGTTTATCCTCTGTAGCCCCTAATGAAAAACTGTTTTTT,CASSLSSVAPNEKLFF
TRBJ2-3,TRBV6-1,.,TRBD2,TGTGCCAGCAAGGTAGCGGGAAGCACAGATACGCAGTATTTT,CASKVAGSTDTQYF
TRBJ1-5,TRBV6-5,.,.,TGTGCCAGCAGTCTTTCTATGGACCAGCCCCAGCATTTT,CASSLSMDQPQHF
TRBJ1-2,TRBV5-4,.,.,TGTGCCAGCAGCTTGTTGGGCAGCTATGGCTACACCTTC,CASSLLGSYGYTF
TRBJ2-5,TRBV11-2,.,TRBD2,TGTGCCAGCAGCTTACGGGACTACTGGTACCAAGAGACCCAGTACTTC,CASSLRDYWYQETQYF
TRBJ1-6,TRBV14,.,.,TGTGCCAGCAGCCAAGAGCCAGATAATTCACCCCTCCACTTT,CASSQEPDNSPLHF
TRBJ1-4,TRBV19,.,TRBD1,TGTGCCAGTGGGGGACAGATTGCAACTAATGAAAAACTGTTTTTT,CASGGQIATNEKLFF
TRBJ2-6,TRBV6-1,.,.,TGTGCCAGCAGTGCATCGACAGGTCCCAACGTCCTGACTTTC,CASSASTGPNVLTF